Listed here are 20 T cell receptor beta chains from one sample, sequenced in a study of cytomegalovirus exposure and HLA in healthy donors. Primers included in the PCR were 60 Vbeta and 13 Jbeta primers. Measured with immunoSEQ multiplex PCR; TCRdb has only the in-frame clones, and not every one. The data contain 80,000 to 90,000 clones, roughly 75% of them singletons. Sequencing was done on a sample of PBMCs. Source of these receptors: a man aged 35 to 55 in good health and CMV-seronegative.

J is TRBJ1-1 and V is TRBV28; possibly TRBD1 for D (5 bases). The CDR3 runs 15 residues. V gave up 2 bases and J gave up 4 bases, with 14 bases separating them. The germline V gene has CDR1 MDHEN and CDR2 SYDVKM. The CDR3 here is CASSLTAGRFTEAFF. Written as DNA, the CDR3 is TGTGCCAGCAGTTTAACGGCAGGGCGGTTCACTGAAGCTTTCTTT.

The chain uses TRBV5-1 and TRBJ2-7, with 7 bases fitting TRBD1. The ends lost 7 bases at V and 3 bases at J; junction bases unmatched: 13. CDR1 and CDR2 (germline): SGHRS, YFSETQ. The CDR3 runs 15 residues. The CDR3 spells CASGIYRGTVYEQYF. The CDR3 nucleotides are TGCGCCAGCGGTATATACAGGGGAACGGTCTACGAGCAGTACTTC. Full variable domain (remainder filled in from reference TRBV5-1 and TRBJ2-7): KAGVTQTPRYLIKTRGQQVTLSCSPISGHRSVSWYQQTPGQGLQFLFEYFSETQRNKGNFPGRFSGRQFSNSRSEMNVSTLELGDSALYLCASGIYRGTVYEQYFGPGTRLTVT.

The chain employs TRBV19 and TRBJ2-2; TRBD1 matches at 9 bases. V gave up 8 bases and J gave up 2 bases; unmatched junction bases: 3. This CDR3 is built from 14 residues. Germline values: CDR1 LNHDA, CDR2 SQIVND (reference sequence). The CDR3, as DNA: TGTGCCAGTCGACAGGGGGTTAACACCGGGGAGCTGTTTTTT. This sequence encodes CASRQGVNTGELFF.

The rearrangement uses TRBV4-1 and TRBJ2-6; maybe TRBD2 (6 bases). V dropped 0 bases and J dropped 0 bases, with 12 bases sitting between them. The CDR3 loop spans 18 amino acids. Germline V CDR1 and CDR2: MGHRA, YSYEKL. CDR3 nucleotide sequence: TGCGCCAGCAGCCAAGATCGGGCGGGGAGCTCTGGGGCCAACGTCCTGACTTTC. Translation: CASSQDRAGSSGANVLTF.

This chain links TRBV29-1 with TRBJ1-2; 7 nucleotides match TRBD1. Trimming cost V 1 base and J 3 bases; bases outside gene matches: 11. CDR3 size: 16 residues. Germline CDR1 and CDR2: SQVTM and ANQGSEA. The CDR3 sequence is CSVEVRSGQLYYGYTF. The CDR3 DNA is TGCAGCGTTGAAGTCCGCTCGGGACAGCTGTACTATGGCTACACCTTC.

This chain connects TRBV7-6 to TRBJ1-3, with D hard to call. Looked up from germline, CDR1 is SGHVS and CDR2 is FNYEAQ. Trimming cost V 1 base and J 4 bases, with 8 bases left between them. The CDR3 contains 14 residues. The CDR3 DNA follows: TGTGCCAGCAGCTTAGAAGGCGGCGGAAACACCATATATTTT. This sequence encodes CASSLEGGGNTIYF.

V gene TRBV6-1 combines with J gene TRBJ2-1; D is perhaps TRBD2 (5 bases). This CDR3 has 15 amino acids. Deletions cut 3 bases from V and 6 bases from J, with 15 bases between. The germline V gene has CDR1 MNHNS and CDR2 SASEGT. CDR3 nucleotides: TGTGCCAGCAGTGATGGTGTTGGACTTTCCAATGAGCAGTTCTTC. Its translation: CASSDGVGLSNEQFF.

V is TRBV28 and J is TRBJ2-5; TRBD1 might be the D (6 bases). The CDR3 spans 12 residues. The germline CDR1 and CDR2 sequences are MDHEN and SYDVKM. V was clipped by 10 bases and J by 1 base, with 10 bases between them. CDR3 protein: CATWTAQETQYF. CDR3 coding DNA: TGTGCCACCTGGACAGCCCAAGAGACCCAGTACTTC.

The chain has TRBV13 and TRBJ1-4; D unclear. This CDR3 is 13 amino acids long. Germline V CDR1 and CDR2: PRHDT, FYEKMQ (reference sequence). V was clipped by 5 bases and J by 4 bases, with 8 bases between them. The CDR3: CASSLRFNEKLFF. In DNA form, the CDR3 reads TGTGCCAGCAGCCTCCGGTTTAATGAAAAACTGTTTTTT.

A few counts support this clone. V gene TRBV6-6 combines with J gene TRBJ1-1; D may be TRBD1 (6 bases). V was shortened by 2 bases and J by 6 bases, with 13 bases between the two germline ends. Per the germline V gene, CDR1 is MNHNY and CDR2 is SVGAGI (reference sequence). The CDR3 is 14 amino acids. The CDR3 DNA reads TGTGCCAGCAGTTACGGCCAGGGGAGCGCTGAAGCTTTCTTT. Translated, it gives CASSYGQGSAEAFF.

The V call is TRBV6-6, the J call TRBJ2-1; 7 nucleotides agree with TRBD2. The CDR3 has 14 amino acids. Trimming cost V 7 bases and J 1 base; bases outside gene matches: 4. Germline loops: CDR1 MNHNY, CDR2 SVGAGI (reference sequence). The CDR3 bases are TGTGCCAGCAACCAAGCGGGATCCTACAATGAGCAGTTCTTC. This codes for CASNQAGSYNEQFF.

The chain joins TRBV6-5 to TRBJ1-6, with D tentatively TRBD1 (5 bases). The CDR3 consists of 12 residues. The V gene's germline CDR1 is MNHEY and CDR2 SVGAGI. The germline V and J ends were trimmed by 6 bases and 7 bases, with 7 bases remaining between them. The CDR3 sequence is CASRNRNSPLHF. The CDR3 DNA is TGTGCCAGCAGGAACAGGAATTCACCCCTCCACTTT.

This chain connects TRBV15 to TRBJ1-1; D unclear. The CDR3 covers 15 residues. Germline V lookup: CDR1 LNHNV, CDR2 YYDKDF (reference sequence). V was trimmed by 1 base and J by 0 bases, leaving 9 bases between them. The CDR3 is CATSRGTVMNTEAFF. In DNA, the CDR3 is TGTGCCACCAGCAGAGGTACAGTGATGAACACTGAAGCTTTCTTT. The whole variable domain, filled in from reference TRBV15 and TRBJ1-1, reads DAMVIQNPRYQVTQFGKPVTLSCSQTLNHNVMYWYQQKSSQAPKLLFHYYDKDFNNEADTPDNFQSRRPNTSFCFLDIRSPGLGDTAMYLCATSRGTVMNTEAFFGQGTRLTVV.

The rearrangement links TRBV5-6 to TRBJ1-1, with 7 bases matching TRBD1. After removal of 0 bases from V and 3 bases from J, the junction contained 5 bases not matched to a gene. There are 15 residues in the CDR3. Germline V gene lookup returns CDR1 SGHDT and CDR2 YYEEEE. CDR3 sequence: CASSLGQGDYTEAFF. CDR3 DNA sequence: TGTGCCAGCAGCTTGGGACAGGGTGACTACACTGAAGCTTTCTTT.

This clone was seen a few times. The chain couples TRBV5-4 to TRBJ2-5, with D possibly matching TRBD2 (6 bases). This CDR3 comprises 15 residues. The germline CDR1 and CDR2 sequences are SGHNT and YYREEE (reference sequence). V lost 4 bases and J 0 bases, leaving 13 bases between the germline ends. CDR3 nucleotides: TGTGCCAGCAGCGGGAGGTCAAACCACCAAGAGACCCAGTACTTC. Its translation is CASSGRSNHQETQYF.

This chain joins TRBV5-1 and TRBJ2-1; 9 nucleotides line up with TRBD2. Germline values: CDR1 SGHRS, CDR2 YFSETQ. The junction had 2 bases not matched to a gene; V was cut back by 1 base and J by 0 bases. There are 16 residues in the CDR3. The CDR3 DNA is TGCGCCAGCAGCTTGAGCGGGGGGAGCTCCTACAATGAGCAGTTCTTC. It specifies CASSLSGGSSYNEQFF.

This clone was seen only a few times. The rearrangement joins TRBV11-3 to TRBJ1-6; no reliable D call. Germline CDR1 is SGHNT and CDR2 is YENEEA. The V end was cut by 3 bases, the J end by 6 bases, with 6 bases between. The CDR3 loop spans 13 amino acids. This CDR3 is CASSFGGNSPLHF. The CDR3 region has the DNA TGTGCCAGCAGCTTCGGCGGTAATTCACCCCTCCACTTT.

The CDR3 DNA follows: TGTGCCAGCAGTGGGCGGGTGGATCAGCCCCAGCATTTT. Translating it yields CASSGRVDQPQHF. This chain links TRBV6-1 with TRBJ1-5; D gene ambiguous. With 4 bases removed from V and 5 bases from J, the gap between germline ends came to 9 bases. The CDR3 has 13 residues. Germline-derived CDR1 and CDR2 are MNHNS and SASEGT.

CDR3 amino acids: CASSLRVNQPQHF. The DNA for the CDR3 is TGTGCCAGCAGCTTACGGGTGAATCAGCCCCAGCATTTT. V usage is TRBV7-8 and J usage is TRBJ1-5, with D uncertain. Trimming cost V 2 bases and J 4 bases, with 6 bases left between them. The CDR3 is 13 residues long. Germline-derived CDR1 and CDR2 are SGHVS and FQNEAQ. Full variable domain (remainder filled in from reference TRBV7-8 and TRBJ1-5): GAGVSQSPRYKVAKRGQDVALRCDPISGHVSLFWYQQALGQGPEFLTYFQNEAQLDKSGLPSDRFFAERPEGSVSTLKIQRTQQEDSAVYLCASSLRVNQPQHFGDGTRLSIL.

The table lists this clone with a count of one. The chain has TRBV7-9 and TRBJ1-2; D unresolved. The V and J ends lost 1 base and 8 bases respectively, with 14 bases between them. There are 14 residues in the CDR3. CDR1 SEHNR and CDR2 FQNEAQ come from the germline V gene (reference sequence). This CDR3 is CASSLVTVERGYTF. The CDR3 nucleotides are TGTGCCAGCAGCTTAGTGACTGTTGAGCGAGGCTACACCTTC.